The 31 T cell receptor beta chains below come from one sample, sequenced in a study of blood T cell repertoires in COVID-19. Sequencing was performed with immunoSEQ multiplex PCR; in TCRdb, only in-frame clones are kept and a portion is missing. The table lists 250,000 to 300,000 clones, 88% of them singletons, with about 1% in the top ten. Sample: peripheral blood. The receptor set was obtained from a woman in her 40s who had recovered from COVID-19.

The genes are TRBV19 and TRBJ2-2; TRBD2 matches at 7 bases. V gave up 5 bases and J gave up 3 bases; unmatched junction bases: 6. The CDR3 is 15 amino acids. Germline loops: CDR1 LNHDA, CDR2 SQIVND (reference sequence). CDR3 DNA sequence: TGTGCCAGTAGTGGGGAGGGCCGGGACACCGGGGAGCTGTTTTTT. Translating gives CASSGEGRDTGELFF.

The chain couples TRBV3-1 (or the pseudogene TRBV3-2) to TRBJ2-3; D perhaps matches TRBD2 (5 bases). The CDR3 runs 16 residues. V was trimmed by 4 bases and J by 2 bases, leaving 16 bases between them. Germline loops: CDR1 LGHDT, CDR2 YNNKEL (reference sequence). As DNA, the CDR3 is TGTGCCAGCAGCCTTCGACTAACCTCCCACACAGATACGCAGTATTTT. Protein sequence: CASSLRLTSHTDTQYF.

Here the CDR3 reads CASRRGQATDTQYF. CDR3 in DNA: TGTGCCAGTAGAAGGGGACAGGCCACAGATACGCAGTATTTT. The gene calls are TRBV19 and TRBJ2-3; 8 nucleotides align to TRBD1. V lost 6 bases, J lost 2 bases, and 4 bases stayed unmatched. Germline V gene data show CDR1 as LNHDA and CDR2 as SQIVND (reference sequence). This CDR3 contains 14 residues. Variable domain in full (rest from reference TRBV19 and TRBJ2-3): DGGITQSPKYLFRKEGQNVTLSCEQNLNHDAMYWYRQDPGQGLRLIYYSQIVNDFQKGDIAEGYSVSREKKESFPLTVTSAQKNPTAFYLCASRRGQATDTQYFGPGTRLTVL.

The rearrangement links TRBV27 to TRBJ2-1; 8 bases match TRBD2. The CDR3 length is 17 residues. V was pared by 6 bases and J by 0 bases, with 10 bases of the junction left unmatched. Germline V gene sequence: CDR1 MNHEY, CDR2 SMNVEV (reference sequence). The CDR3 protein is CASSPGGPGSSYNEQFF. CDR3 sequence (DNA): TGTGCCAGCAGCCCGGGGGGGCCTGGGAGCTCCTACAATGAGCAGTTCTTC.

The table lists this clone with a few counts. The chain couples TRBV19 to TRBJ2-7; perhaps TRBD1 as D (6 bases). The CDR3 spans 14 residues. V was cut by 6 bases and J by 6 bases, with 18 bases left in between. Germline loops: CDR1 LNHDA, CDR2 SQIVND (reference sequence). The CDR3 region is CASSPQGTTGEQYF. The DNA for the CDR3 is TGTGCCAGTAGCCCGCAGGGGACCACCGGCGAGCAGTACTTC.

This clone is a singleton in its sample. The chain links TRBV28 to TRBJ2-2; TRBD2 aligns across 8 bases. In germline, CDR1 is MDHEN, CDR2 SYDVKM. Trimming cost V 10 bases and J 6 bases; bases outside gene matches: 13. This CDR3 is built from 15 residues. The CDR3 sequence is CATMRLALVSGELFF. The CDR3 coding sequence is TGTGCCACCATGAGACTAGCGTTGGTTTCCGGGGAGCTGTTTTTT.

The chain is built from TRBV6-5 and TRBJ1-2; 8 bases match TRBD1. V gave up 2 bases and J gave up 8 bases; unmatched junction bases: 13. CDR3 length: 16 residues. Per the germline V gene, CDR1 is MNHEY and CDR2 is SVGAGI. The CDR3 DNA sequence: TGTGCCAGCAGTTACCGGGCGGTCCGGGACAGGTGGGGCTACACCTTC. Its translation: CASSYRAVRDRWGYTF.

The chain is built from TRBV4-3 and TRBJ1-6; D remains ambiguous. The V end lost 0 bases, the J end lost 13 bases, and 16 bases lay between the germline ends. The germline V gene encodes CDR1 LGHNA and CDR2 YSLEER. This CDR3 has 15 residues. In nucleotides, the CDR3 is TGCGCCAGCAGCCAAGAAGTGTCCGCCAGCGGGCCCCTCCACTTT. It specifies CASSQEVSASGPLHF.

In regard to this clone: Other DNA sequences of this sample code for an identical CDR3. The J gene is TRBJ2-7, the V gene TRBV18; D is unresolved. The germline V and J ends were trimmed by 2 bases and 1 base, with 3 bases remaining between them. The CDR3 has 12 residues. The germline CDR1 and CDR2 sequences are KGHSH and LQKENI. CDR3 DNA: TGTGCCAGCTCACCATCGTCCTACGAGCAGTACTTC. Translating gives CASSPSSYEQYF.

V usage is TRBV23-1 and J usage is TRBJ1-4; TRBD1 matches 9 bases. TRBV23-1 is an open reading frame, and its role is uncertain. The CDR3 has 17 amino acids. J lost 0 bases, V lost 2 bases, and 4 bases had no gene match. Written as DNA, the CDR3 is TGCGCCAGCAGTCAAAAGGACAGGGGCACAACTAATGAAAAACTGTTTTTT. Translating gives CASSQKDRGTTNEKLFF.

This clone was found a few times. V is TRBV11-1 and J is TRBJ1-4; 10 bases are a match to TRBD1. The CDR3 covers 15 residues. V was clipped by 5 bases and J by 4 bases; unmatched bases: 4. Germline V gene sequence: CDR1 SGHAT, CDR2 FQDESV (reference sequence). As DNA, the CDR3 is TGTGCCAGCAGCCGACAGGGGGCCAGTAATGAAAAACTGTTTTTT. It codes for CASSRQGASNEKLFF.

The chain employs TRBV3-1 (or the pseudogene TRBV3-2) and TRBJ2-5, with D tentatively TRBD1 (5 bases). The CDR3 spans 14 residues. Germline values: CDR1 LGHDT, CDR2 YNNKEL (reference sequence). Trimming took off 1 base at V and 2 bases at J, with 8 bases between the two ends. CDR3 nucleotide sequence: TGTGCCAGCAGCCAAGGGACAACACAAGAGACCCAGTACTTC. Amino acids: CASSQGTTQETQYF.

The chain uses TRBV6-6 and TRBJ1-5; 9 positions agree with TRBD1. Germline CDR1 and CDR2: MNHNY and SVGAGI (reference sequence). CDR3 length: 13 amino acids. Trimming took 5 bases from V and 7 from J; bases not matched to a gene: 3. The CDR3 DNA reads TGTGCCAGCAGTACAACAGGGGGCCAGCCCCAGCATTTT. Protein: CASSTTGGQPQHF.

The chain recombines TRBV30 with TRBJ1-6; D might be TRBD1 (5 bases). Trimming stripped 5 bases from V and 6 bases from J, with 11 bases between. Looked up from germline, CDR1 is GTSNPN and CDR2 is SVGIG (reference sequence). The CDR3 runs to 13 residues. Here the CDR3 reads CAWGAGFNSPLHF. DNA for the CDR3: TGTGCCTGGGGGGCAGGATTTAATTCACCCCTCCACTTT.

The chain is built from TRBV5-4 and TRBJ1-1; 9 bases fit TRBD1. The V gene end was trimmed by 4 bases and the J gene end by 1 base; junction bases not matched to a gene: 11. The length of the CDR3 is 17 residues. Germline V gives CDR1 SGHNT, CDR2 YYREEE (reference sequence). The CDR3 DNA reads TGTGCCAGCAGCCCGAACGGCCCACAGGGGGCGAACACTGAAGCTTTCTTT. Translation gives CASSPNGPQGANTEAFF.

The rearrangement uses TRBV10-3 and TRBJ2-3; TRBD2 is a possible D gene (5 bases). The V gene lost 10 bases and the J gene lost 3 bases, with 14 bases spanning the gap. CDR3 length equals 13 residues. Germline lookup yields CDR1 ENHRY and CDR2 SYGVKD. CDR3 residues: CATTPGETDTQYF. For the CDR3, the DNA is TGTGCCACCACTCCCGGGGAGACAGATACGCAGTATTTT.

The J gene is TRBJ2-3, the V gene TRBV5-1, with 7 positions matching TRBD2. Germline V CDR1 and CDR2: SGHRS, YFSETQ. This CDR3 has 14 amino acids. The junction had 4 bases not matched to a gene; V was cut back by 0 bases and J by 6 bases. The CDR3 nucleotides are TGCGCCAGCAGCTTGGGACTAGCTTCGGATACGCAGTATTTT. Protein sequence: CASSLGLASDTQYF.

This chain joins TRBV15 and TRBJ1-1; D may be TRBD1 (5 bases). The length of the CDR3 is 15 residues. Germline-derived CDR1 and CDR2 are LNHNV and YYDKDF (reference sequence). V gave up 1 base and J gave up 5 bases, with 14 bases separating them. The CDR3 DNA reads TGTGCCACCAGCAGAGGTCCAGGGCTGAGGACTGAAGCTTTCTTT. Its protein product is CATSRGPGLRTEAFF. Together with reference TRBV15 and TRBJ1-1, the CDR3 gives the full variable domain: DAMVIQNPRYQVTQFGKPVTLSCSQTLNHNVMYWYQQKSSQAPKLLFHYYDKDFNNEADTPDNFQSRRPNTSFCFLDIRSPGLGDTAMYLCATSRGPGLRTEAFFGQGTRLTVV.

The V and J genes are TRBV6-5 and TRBJ1-1; 7 nucleotides align to TRBD1. Germline CDR1 is MNHEY and CDR2 is SVGAGI. The CDR3 contains 14 residues. Losses at the gene ends were 2 bases for V and 4 bases for J; bases not matched to a gene: 4. CDR3 in amino acids: CASSYRGQTTEAFF. The CDR3, as DNA: TGTGCCAGCAGTTACCGGGGACAGACCACTGAAGCTTTCTTT.

This clone was seen only once. The CDR3 is CASSPRTGSQPQHF. The CDR3 bases are TGTGCCAGCAGCCCCCGGACAGGGTCTCAGCCCCAGCATTTT. J is TRBJ1-5 and V is TRBV7-2, with 8 nucleotides matching TRBD1. The germline gives CDR1 SGHTA, CDR2 FQGNSA. V gave up 5 bases and J gave up 6 bases; unmatched junction bases: 6. CDR3 length equals 14 residues.

The genes are TRBV5-6 and TRBJ2-7; D possibly corresponds to TRBD2 (7 bases). V was pared by 0 bases and J by 3 bases, with 13 bases between. The germline gives CDR1 SGHDT, CDR2 YYEEEE. The CDR3 is made up of 15 amino acids. This CDR3 reads CASSLAWGGGYEQYF. Written as DNA, the CDR3 is TGTGCCAGCAGCTTGGCCTGGGGGGGCGGCTACGAGCAGTACTTC.

V and J are TRBV14 and TRBJ2-7, with 10 bases identical to TRBD1. J gave up 1 base and V 3 bases, and 3 bases lay outside the gene matches. CDR1 SGHDN and CDR2 FVKESK come from the germline V gene. The CDR3 has 15 amino acids. The CDR3 sequence is CASSHRTGGSYEQYV. The CDR3 DNA is TGTGCCAGCAGCCACAGGACAGGGGGTTCCTACGAGCAGTACGTC.

The chain links TRBV29-1 to TRBJ2-1, with a tentative D call TRBD2 (5 bases). Trimming pared 4 bases from V and 10 bases from J, leaving 8 bases between. This CDR3 contains 10 residues. The germline CDR1 and CDR2 sequences are SQVTM and ANQGSEA. The CDR3 loop is CSVGREEQFF. CDR3 DNA sequence: TGCAGCGTTGGAAGGGAGGAGCAGTTCTTC.

V is TRBV28 and J is TRBJ1-5; 7 bases agree with TRBD1. The CDR3 length is 15 residues. V was clipped by 2 bases and J by 4 bases; unmatched bases: 5. The germline V gene has CDR1 MDHEN and CDR2 SYDVKM. Written as DNA, the CDR3 is TGTGCCAGCAGTTTAGGAGGGGGCGCGAATCAGCCCCAGCATTTT. It yields the protein CASSLGGGANQPQHF.

This rearrangement joins TRBV5-8 to TRBJ1-1, with D tentatively TRBD1 (6 bases). Between the trimmed V and J ends, which lost 5 bases and 1 base, there was a span of 15 bases. The CDR3 is made up of 15 amino acids. Germline V gene data show CDR1 as SGHTS and CDR2 as YDEGEE. The CDR3 sequence: CASRPRGGQNTEAFF. CDR3 DNA: TGTGCCAGCAGACCCCGGGGGGGCCAGAACACTGAAGCTTTCTTT. The full variable domain, completed using reference TRBV5-8 and TRBJ1-1, is EAGVTQSPTHLIKTRGQQATLRCSPISGHTSVYWYQQALGLGLQFLLWYDEGEERNRGNFPPRFSGRQFPNYSSELNVNALELEDSALYLCASRPRGGQNTEAFFGQGTRLTVV.

This clone was seen a single time. This rearrangement joins TRBV9 to TRBJ2-1; D unresolved. CDR1 and CDR2 (germline): SGDLS, YYNGEE. The ends were cut back, 3 bases at V and 8 bases at J, with 18 bases in the middle. CDR3 length: 15 residues. The CDR3 bases are TGTGCCAGCAGCGCCCACGACCGCGCCCGGGATGAGCAGTTCTTC. It is translated as CASSAHDRARDEQFF.

V gene TRBV7-9 combines with J gene TRBJ1-5; 8 bases align to TRBD1. The germline gives CDR1 SEHNR, CDR2 FQNEAQ (reference sequence). V gave up 5 bases and J gave up 10 bases; unmatched junction bases: 4. The CDR3 contains 12 residues. The DNA for the CDR3 is TGTGCCAGCAGCCCCGACAGGGGTCCCCAGCATTTT. This sequence encodes CASSPDRGPQHF.

This clone was seen a single time. The chain joins TRBV2 to TRBJ2-1, with D perhaps matching TRBD1 (5 bases). The CDR3 runs to 16 residues. CDR1 and CDR2 (germline): SNHLY, FYNNEI. V was trimmed by 4 bases and J by 0 bases, leaving 13 bases between them. The CDR3 DNA reads as TGTGCCAGCAGTGGGCCCAGGGCGAGCTCCTACAATGAGCAGTTCTTC. Translation: CASSGPRASSYNEQFF. Complete variable domain (other parts from reference TRBV2 and TRBJ2-1): EPEVTQTPSHQVTQMGQEVILRCVPISNHLYFYWYRQILGQKVEFLVSFYNNEISEKSEIFDDQFSVERPDGSNFTLKIRSTKLEDSAMYFCASSGPRASSYNEQFFGPGTRLTVL.

In its sample, this clone was seen a few times. This rearrangement joins TRBV21-1 to TRBJ2-7; TRBD2 is the table's D call and was not checked against the DNA. TRBV21-1 is a pseudogene locus. This CDR3 has 16 residues. CDR3: CASSKGPQGGGYEQYV. CDR3 nucleotides: TGTGCCAGCAGCAAAGGGCCACAGGGAGGGGGATACGAGCAGTACGTC.

This chain links TRBV15 with TRBJ2-7; weak D call: TRBD2 (5 bases). Between the trimmed V and J ends, which lost 5 bases and 1 base, there was a span of 6 bases. This CDR3 region has 12 residues. Germline CDR1 LNHNV, CDR2 YYDKDF (reference sequence). DNA of the CDR3: TGTGCCACCAGCCCGGGGTCCTACGAGCAGTACTTC. Its translation is CATSPGSYEQYF.

This chain uses TRBV6-5 with TRBJ1-2; 11 nucleotides line up with TRBD1. The CDR3 has 15 residues. Germline lookup yields CDR1 MNHEY and CDR2 SVGAGI. Unmatched junction bases numbered 7, after V lost 6 bases and J lost 4 bases. CDR3 loop: CASSAGQGAGYGYTF. The CDR3 DNA sequence: TGTGCCAGCAGCGCCGGACAGGGGGCGGGCTATGGCTACACCTTC.